This T cell receptor beta chain came from a study of spatial heterogeneity in lung cancer. Specified time point: sample taken at primary tumor resection. Tumor, nontumor lung or frozen PBMC supplied whole RNA that was sequenced unsorted. V gave up 8 bases and J gave up 7 bases; unmatched junction bases: 20. The germline V gene has CDR1 MDHEN and CDR2 SYDVKM. The CDR3 is 17 residues long. This clonotype appeared many times. This beta chain came through as a stray read in a library set up for alpha chains, and its size says little. Carried by each TCR cDNA molecule was a unique molecular identifier. TCRdb reprocessed the 5' RACE reads via MiXCR and lists one record per CDR3 protein. The sample lists 13,000 or so distinct CDR3 sequences; 3% to 5% were seen once.

Sequencing was performed on PBMCs, taken at surgery. The chain employs TRBV28 and TRBJ2-7, with 10 bases lining up with TRBD2. The clonotype originates from a male donor with early-stage non-small cell lung cancer. CDR3 loop: CASFSGGWGKAASEQYF. The CDR3 DNA reads TGTGCCAGCTTTAGCGGGGGGTGGGGTAAAGCGGCGTCGGAGCAGTACTTC.